This is a list of T cell receptor beta chains from one sample in a study of tumor-infiltrating lymphocytes in localized non-small cell lung cancer. Profiling relied on immunoSEQ multiplex PCR, and the TCRdb table lists in-frame clones only, not all of them. The data hold more than 9,500 clones, with over 80% observed a single time. What was sequenced was uninvolved lung tissue not adjacent to the tumor. The source of these receptors is a human donor with non-small cell lung cancer. Each CDR3 is given without its conserved first and last residue. Each record gives: clone size, V gene, CDR3 protein. Size values are once, few and many counts, or a class for expanded clones, and some rows have none.

.	TRBV4-3	ASSQDFGQGKGREQY
.	TRBV10-1	ASSGLRVNEQF
.	TRBV5-4	ASSSPRDQGYGYT
.	TRBV28	ASSLSLLGLSYEQY
.	TRBV21-1	ASTTNEGDGGITYNEQF
.	TRBV5-4	ASTPPDGSSYNEQF
.	TRBV5-1	ASSLERDPRLREQY
.	TRBV7-2	ASSPISGLNTEAF
.	TRBV28	ASSTGTGNNSPLH
.	TRBV5-1	ASSLWDRGYEQY
.	TRBV9	ASSVEVASDTQY
.	TRBV9	ASSLDRYNEQF
.	TRBV5-1	ASKLISGANVLT
.	TRBV15	ATSSPRASAETQY
few	TRBV7-6	ASSLASASTGELF
once	TRBV2	ASSPPRSTGEETQY
.	TRBV6-5	ASRVATRTYEQY
.	TRBV6-6	ASSPGTSLSQETQY
.	TRBV19	ASIQGGTEAF
.	TRBV7-9	ASSLHGTGGDIQY
.	TRBV6-1	ASSESGSSADTQY
.	TRBV7-9	ASSLVTSGAGELF
.	TRBV29-1	SAAETGIYSYEQY
.	TRBV11-3	ASSRRSGHEQY
.	TRBV2	ASSATDQGSTEAF
.	TRBV29-1	SVGAAGSYEQY
.	TRBV6-5	ASNSDRPRGTEAF
.	TRBV19	ASRSIGQVSF
.	TRBV25-1	ASSDIKFQGIEKLF
.	TRBV5-5	ASSFTGTGSVVSEKLF
.	TRBV10-1	ASSPGLGNTEAF
.	TRBV14	ASSQDGQVEAF
.	TRBV6-5	ASRNGAGGQYEQY
once	TRBV4-1	ASSQDRGTYEQY
.	TRBV10-1	ASSDSGNGANVLT
.	TRBV5-1	ASCIDSGNTIY
.	TRBV25-1	ASSEARGESKNIQY
.	TRBV4-2	ASSQEFRGGTEAF
few	TRBV18	ASSLEMTRKNSPLH